This T cell receptor beta chain originates from a study of shared clonotypes between healthy human individuals. Study-wide results and limits: Apart from blood, nothing was sampled; tissue repertoires likely differ.

The CDR3 sequence is 11 residues long. Per germline, CDR1 SGHTS and CDR2 YDEGEE. V was clipped by 3 bases and J by 4 bases, with 4 bases between them. For this clone: The antigen remains undetermined. The sample has other DNA sequences that encode this CDR3 too.

Sequencing used immunoSEQ multiplex PCR; TCRdb keeps in-frame clones, though not all of them. The sample lists about 2.4 million clones, over 85% occurring once. This sequence joins TRBV5-8 and TRBJ1-2; D remains ambiguous. The TCR comes from a man younger than 35 in good health. Some clones in this sample may be carry-over from other donors' samples. Material for sequencing was naive CD4+ T cells from PBMCs. Documented subset: CD45RA+ positively selected. CDR3 sequence: CASSSGYGYTF. In DNA form, the CDR3 reads TGTGCCAGCAGCTCTGGCTATGGCTACACCTTC.